The rows below give T cell receptor beta chains drawn from one sample of a study of blood T cell repertoires in COVID-19. Data came from immunoSEQ multiplex PCR; TCRdb stores just in-frame clones and leaves some out. The data hold 250,000 or so clones, with about 68% observed a single time. The source material was peripheral blood. All receptors come from a woman of 80 years or more with acute or convalescent COVID-19. Both conserved end residues are part of each CDR3. Fields, in order: D gene, V gene, J gene, clone size, CDR3 DNA, CDR3 protein. A D gene is named only where the DNA matches it firmly. Clone size appears in some rows only: once, few, many, or a class for an expanded clone.

>NA|TRBV2|TRBJ2-7|NA
TGTGCCAGCAGTCGGGACACAAAGCAGTACTTC
CASSRDTKQYF
>NA|TRBV7-3|TRBJ1-1|NA
TGTGCCAGCAGCCTCAGTCGGGGGAACACTGAAGCTTTCTTT
CASSLSRGNTEAFF
>NA|TRBV10-3|TRBJ2-7|NA
TGTGCCATCAGTGAGTCGGGCTATTCGCAGTACTTC
CAISESGYSQYF
>NA|TRBV28|TRBJ1-2|NA
TGTGCCAGCAGTTCAGGGCCGGCCTCGGGCTACACCTTC
CASSSGPASGYTF
>TRBD1|TRBV2|TRBJ1-1|once
TGTGCCAGCAGTGCGACAGGGGGTCGTACTGAAGCTTTCTTT
CASSATGGRTEAFF
>TRBD2|TRBV4-3|TRBJ2-7|NA
TGCGCCAGCAGTCGAGGGACTAGCGGGGTTATCTACGAGCAGTACTTC
CASSRGTSGVIYEQYF
>NA|TRBV11-2|TRBJ1-2|once
TGTGCCAGCAGCCCATCGACAGCGGGAAACTATGGCTACACCTTC
CASSPSTAGNYGYTF
>NA|TRBV5-1|TRBJ1-1|NA
TGCGCCAGCAGACCGATTGGACAGAGAAACACTGAAGCTTTCTTT
CASRPIGQRNTEAFF
>TRBD1|TRBV14|TRBJ2-7|NA
TGTGCCAGCAGCCAGAATCCGGGACAGGGATTACGGAGGGAGCAGTACTTC
CASSQNPGQGLRREQYF
>TRBD2|TRBV7-2|TRBJ2-7|NA
TGTGCCAGCAGCCCCGGACTAGCGGGGGGTACCTACGAGCAGTACTTC
CASSPGLAGGTYEQYF
>TRBD1|TRBV5-1|TRBJ2-5|NA
TGCGCCAGCAGCCACCGTACAGGGGGAGAGACCCAGTACTTC
CASSHRTGGETQYF
>TRBD1|TRBV30|TRBJ1-3|few
TGTGCCTGGAGTTCCGGGACAGCCTCTGGAAACACCATATATTTT
CAWSSGTASGNTIYF
>NA|TRBV2|TRBJ1-2|NA
TGTGCCAGCAGCCCCAGGACAGATTTCTATGGCTACACCTTC
CASSPRTDFYGYTF
>TRBD1|TRBV18|TRBJ1-5|NA
TGTGCCAGCTCACCATTGGGACAGGGCGGTCAGCCCCAGCATTTT
CASSPLGQGGQPQHF
>NA|TRBV9|TRBJ2-3|NA
TGTGCCAGCAGCCCGGAGGTAGGACTTCCCACAGATACGCAGTATTTT
CASSPEVGLPTDTQYF
>TRBD2|TRBV3-1/TRBV3-2|TRBJ2-1|few
TGTGCCAGCAGCCACGGGACTAGCGTGAATGAGCAGTTCTTC
CASSHGTSVNEQFF
>TRBD1|TRBV6-2/TRBV6-3|TRBJ1-6|NA
TGTGCCAGCAGTTCTGGGACAGGGTGGGGTTCACCCCTCCACTTT
CASSSGTGWGSPLHF
>NA|TRBV2|TRBJ2-5|NA
TGTGCCAGCAGTGAAGGCCCGGCGCCACTAGCAGCGTCCACAACGACCCAGTACTTC
CASSEGPAPLAASTTTQYF
>NA|TRBV2|TRBJ1-2|NA
TGTGCCAGCCGGAAGGGGGGGCTGGGTAACTATGGCTACACCTTC
CASRKGGLGNYGYTF
>NA|TRBV4-3|TRBJ1-6|NA
TGCGCCAGCAGCCAAGATGTTGGCCTTTCCCCAAGCTCCTATAATTCACCCCTCCACTTT
CASSQDVGLSPSSYNSPLHF
>TRBD2|TRBV19|TRBJ2-3|NA
TGTGCCAGCGGGACTAGCGGCACAGATACGCAGTATTTT
CASGTSGTDTQYF
>NA|TRBV10-1|TRBJ2-1|NA
TGCGCCAGCAGTGATCCTTACAATGAGCAGTTCTTC
CASSDPYNEQFF
>NA|TRBV7-2|TRBJ1-2|NA
TGTGCCAGCAGTTTACAGGGATACCTTGGCTACACCTTC
CASSLQGYLGYTF
>NA|TRBV4-1|TRBJ1-5|NA
TGCGCCAGCAGCCAAGGACGGGCCCGGGGTGTTGTTTGGCCCCAGCATTTT
CASSQGRARGVVWPQHF
>NA|TRBV12-2|TRBJ2-7|NA
TGTGCAAGTCGCTCTTACTCCAGGACACAATTAAATGAAGCTAGCGGGATCAGAGGATACGAGCAGTACTTC
CASRSYSRTQLNEASGIRGYEQYF
>TRBD1|TRBV2|TRBJ1-1|NA
TGTGCCAGCAGTGAAAGGGGGCCCACTGAAGCTTTCTTT
CASSERGPTEAFF
>NA|TRBV5-1|TRBJ1-5|NA
TGCGCCAGCAGGGAGGGTGAGAACATGCCCCAGCATTTT
CASREGENMPQHF
>NA|TRBV3-1/TRBV3-2|TRBJ1-2|NA
TGTGCCAGCAGCCAAGATGGTATCGGTCGTAGCTATGGCTACACCTTC
CASSQDGIGRSYGYTF
>NA|TRBV6-2/TRBV6-3|TRBJ1-2|NA
TGTGCCAGCAGTGGCAGATTCGCGGGGTATGGCTACACCTTC
CASSGRFAGYGYTF
>NA|TRBV4-1|TRBJ1-5|NA
TGCGCCAGCACCCTAGAGGGGGGATATAGCAATCAGCCCCAGCATTTT
CASTLEGGYSNQPQHF
>NA|TRBV6-5|TRBJ1-6|once
TGTGCCAGCAGCGGGATCGATTCACCCCTCCACTTT
CASSGIDSPLHF
>TRBD1|TRBV5-1|TRBJ2-7|NA
TGCGCCAGCAGCACCCTGACAGGGGATAGCTACGAGCAGTACTTC
CASSTLTGDSYEQYF
>TRBD1|TRBV6-5|TRBJ2-3|NA
TGTGCCAGCACCCACGACAGGGGTCAAGGTACGCAGTATTTT
CASTHDRGQGTQYF
>TRBD2|TRBV29-1|TRBJ2-4|NA
TGCAGCGTCGAGGGACTAGCGGGAGGAGCCAAAAACATTCAGTACTTC
CSVEGLAGGAKNIQYF
>TRBD1|TRBV9|TRBJ2-1|NA
TGTGCCAGCAGCCCCCGGACAGGTAGGCTTCTCCATGAGCAGTTCTTC
CASSPRTGRLLHEQFF
>NA|TRBV2|TRBJ1-5|NA
TGTGCCAGCAGTGAAGCTCGGGACTCTCAGCCCCAGCATTTT
CASSEARDSQPQHF
>NA|TRBV5-8|TRBJ1-2|few
TGTGCCAGCAGCCTCGGCGGGGGGTTAACCTATGGCTACACCTTC
CASSLGGGLTYGYTF
>TRBD1|TRBV6-1|TRBJ1-2|NA
TGTGCCAGCAGTGAAGACTCGGGACAGTATGGCTACACCTTC
CASSEDSGQYGYTF
>NA|TRBV6-6|TRBJ2-4|NA
TGTGCCAGCAGTTACAGGGGAGGCGAAAACATTCAGTACTTC
CASSYRGGENIQYF
>NA|TRBV29-1|TRBJ1-2|NA
TGCAGCGTTGAGAACGGACTTCCAAACTATGGCTACACCTTC
CSVENGLPNYGYTF
>NA|TRBV12-3/TRBV12-4|TRBJ2-7|once
TGTGCCAGCAGTTATAGCTACGATAAGCAGTACTTC
CASSYSYDKQYF
>TRBD1|TRBV10-3|TRBJ1-3|few
TGTGCCATCAGTGCGGACAGGGGATCTGGAAACACCATATATTTT
CAISADRGSGNTIYF
>TRBD1|TRBV19|TRBJ1-1|NA
TGTGCCAGTACGGACAGGGCGCGGAACACTGAAGCTTTCTTT
CASTDRARNTEAFF
>TRBD2|TRBV7-6|TRBJ2-5|NA
TGTGCCAGCAGCCGCCGGGGGGTTGGCGAAGAGACCCAGTACTTC
CASSRRGVGEETQYF
>NA|TRBV5-5|TRBJ1-1|NA
TGTGCCAGCAGCACACGACAGGTCTCTGAAGCTTTCTTT
CASSTRQVSEAFF
>TRBD1|TRBV29-1|TRBJ1-1|few
TGCAGCGCAGACAGGGGAGGCGGTGAAGCTTTCTTT
CSADRGGGEAFF
>NA|TRBV29-1|TRBJ1-2|NA
TGCAGCGTTGAAGCGTTGGGGCAGGGAATTGATGGCTACACCTTC
CSVEALGQGIDGYTF
>NA|TRBV18|TRBJ2-5|NA
TGTGCCAGCTCACTGGCAGGACAAGGGGAGACCCAGTACTTC
CASSLAGQGETQYF
>NA|TRBV30|TRBJ2-7|NA
TGTGCCTGGAGTGTCGGAGGCAACTCCTACGAGCAGTACTTC
CAWSVGGNSYEQYF
>NA|TRBV12-3/TRBV12-4|TRBJ1-2|NA
TGTGCCAGCAGTTTAGACAGAAACTATGGCTACACCTTC
CASSLDRNYGYTF
>NA|TRBV19|TRBJ1-3|NA
TGTGCCAGTACCCAAGGGGGAACGGGAGGAAACACCATATATTTT
CASTQGGTGGNTIYF
>NA|TRBV9|TRBJ2-3|NA
TGTGCCAGCAGCGTAGTTCTAAAACCCACAGATACGCAGTATTTT
CASSVVLKPTDTQYF
>NA|TRBV9|TRBJ1-2|NA
TGTGCCAGCAGCGTAGGAGGCAGGGTGAACTATGGCTACACCTTC
CASSVGGRVNYGYTF
>NA|TRBV10-3|TRBJ2-3|NA
TGTGCCATCAGTGAGTCCAGGCGGGAAAGCACAGATACGCAGTATTTT
CAISESRRESTDTQYF
>NA|TRBV5-6|TRBJ1-4|NA
TGTGCCAGCAGCTTGGGGCATGTGGGGGCCCGGCTGTTTTTT
CASSLGHVGARLFF
>NA|TRBV5-1|TRBJ2-3|NA
TGCGCCAGCAGCCCAGGGGTAGGAGATACGCAGTATTTT
CASSPGVGDTQYF